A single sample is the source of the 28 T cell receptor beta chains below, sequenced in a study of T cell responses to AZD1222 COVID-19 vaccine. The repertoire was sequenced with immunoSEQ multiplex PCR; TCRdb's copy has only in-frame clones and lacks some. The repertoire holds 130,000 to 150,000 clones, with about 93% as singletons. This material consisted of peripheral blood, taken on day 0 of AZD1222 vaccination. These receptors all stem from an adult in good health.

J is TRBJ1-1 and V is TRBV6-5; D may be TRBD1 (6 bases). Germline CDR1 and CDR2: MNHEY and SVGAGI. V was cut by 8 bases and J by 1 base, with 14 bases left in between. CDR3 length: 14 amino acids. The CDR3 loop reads CASGWDIRNTEAFF. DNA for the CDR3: TGTGCCAGCGGGTGGGACATCAGGAACACTGAAGCTTTCTTT.

CDR3 sequence reads: CASSIPLKDYGYTF. The CDR3 nucleotides read TGTGCCAGCAGTATCCCGTTGAAGGACTATGGCTACACCTTC. The rearrangement uses TRBV6-2 or TRBV6-3 and TRBJ1-2; no firm D call. The CDR3 has 14 amino acids. Trimming removed 5 bases from V and 3 bases from J, with 13 bases in between. CDR1 and CDR2 (germline): MNHEY, SVGEGT.

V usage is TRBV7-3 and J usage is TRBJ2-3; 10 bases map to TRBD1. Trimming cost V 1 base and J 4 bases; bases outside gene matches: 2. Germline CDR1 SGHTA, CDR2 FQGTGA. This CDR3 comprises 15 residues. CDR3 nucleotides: TGTGCCAGCAGCTTAAGGGGACAGGGGTCAGATACGCAGTATTTT. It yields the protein CASSLRGQGSDTQYF. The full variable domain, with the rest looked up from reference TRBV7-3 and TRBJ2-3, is GAGVSQTPSNKVTEKGKYVELRCDPISGHTALYWYRQSLGQGPEFLIYFQGTGAADDSGLPNDRFFAVRPEGSVSTLKIQRTERGDSAVYLCASSLRGQGSDTQYFGPGTRLTVL.

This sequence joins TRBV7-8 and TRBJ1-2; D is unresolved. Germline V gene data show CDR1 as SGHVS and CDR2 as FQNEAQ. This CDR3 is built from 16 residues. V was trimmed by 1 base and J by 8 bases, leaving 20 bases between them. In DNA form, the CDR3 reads TGTGCCAGCAGCTTAGTTTTGGTACAGCCGACGGTGGGCTACACCTTC. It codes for CASSLVLVQPTVGYTF.

CDR3 nucleotide sequence: TGTGCCAGCAGCCTCTGGACTAGCGGGAGTGTGCCCAATGAGCAGTTCTTC. Translation gives CASSLWTSGSVPNEQFF. V is TRBV7-2 and J is TRBJ2-1, with 13 bases that match TRBD2. The trim removed 5 bases at V and 6 bases at J, leaving 10 bases unmatched. The germline gives CDR1 SGHTA, CDR2 FQGNSA. This CDR3 comprises 17 residues.

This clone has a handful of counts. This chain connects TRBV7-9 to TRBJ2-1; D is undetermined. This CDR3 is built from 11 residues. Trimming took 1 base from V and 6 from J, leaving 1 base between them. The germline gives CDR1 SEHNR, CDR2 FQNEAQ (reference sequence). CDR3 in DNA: TGTGCCAGCAGCTTAGTCAATGAGCAGTTCTTC. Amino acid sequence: CASSLVNEQFF.

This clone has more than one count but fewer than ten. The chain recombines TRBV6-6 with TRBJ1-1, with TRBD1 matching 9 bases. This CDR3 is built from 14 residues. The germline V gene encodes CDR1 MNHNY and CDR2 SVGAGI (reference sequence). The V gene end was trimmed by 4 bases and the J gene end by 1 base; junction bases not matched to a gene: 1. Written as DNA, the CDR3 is TGTGCCAGCAGTTCGGGACAGGGGAACACTGAAGCTTTCTTT. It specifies CASSSGQGNTEAFF.

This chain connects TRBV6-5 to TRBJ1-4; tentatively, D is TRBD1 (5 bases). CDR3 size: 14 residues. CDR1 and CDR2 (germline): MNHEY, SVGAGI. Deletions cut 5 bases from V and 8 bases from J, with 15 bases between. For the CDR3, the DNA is TGTGCCAGCAGTCGCCGGGACGCTGGAGAAAAACTGTTTTTT. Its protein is CASSRRDAGEKLFF.

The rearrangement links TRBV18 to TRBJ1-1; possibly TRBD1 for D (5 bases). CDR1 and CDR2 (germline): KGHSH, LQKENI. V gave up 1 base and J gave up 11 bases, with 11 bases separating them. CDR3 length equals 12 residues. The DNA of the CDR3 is TGTGCCAGCTCACCACTTTCGGGGCGGGCTTTCTTT. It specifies CASSPLSGRAFF. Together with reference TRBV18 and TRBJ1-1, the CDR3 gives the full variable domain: NAGVMQNPRHLVRRRGQEARLRCSPMKGHSHVYWYRQLPEEGLKFMVYLQKENIIDESGMPKERFSAEFPKEGPSILRIQQVVRGDSAAYFCASSPLSGRAFFGQGTRLTVV.

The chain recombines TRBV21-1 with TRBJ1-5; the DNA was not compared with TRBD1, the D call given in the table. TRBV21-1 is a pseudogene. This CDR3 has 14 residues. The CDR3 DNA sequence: TGTGCCAGCCCAGGGGCCCCGGGCAATCAGCCCCAGCATTTT. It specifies CASPGAPGNQPQHF.

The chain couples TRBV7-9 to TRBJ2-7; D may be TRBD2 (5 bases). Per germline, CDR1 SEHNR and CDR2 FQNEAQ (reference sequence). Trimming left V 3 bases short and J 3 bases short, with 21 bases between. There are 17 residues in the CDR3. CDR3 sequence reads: CASSLRVGYHEDYEQYF. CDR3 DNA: TGTGCCAGCAGCTTGAGGGTGGGGTACCACGAAGACTACGAGCAGTACTTC.

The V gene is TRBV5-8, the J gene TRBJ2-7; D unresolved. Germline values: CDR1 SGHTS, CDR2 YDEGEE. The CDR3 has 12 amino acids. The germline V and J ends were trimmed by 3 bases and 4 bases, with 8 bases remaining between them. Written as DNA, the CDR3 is TGTGCCAGCAGCTCTAAAGGGTACGAGCAGTACTTC. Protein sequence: CASSSKGYEQYF. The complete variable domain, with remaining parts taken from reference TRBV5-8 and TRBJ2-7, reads EAGVTQSPTHLIKTRGQQATLRCSPISGHTSVYWYQQALGLGLQFLLWYDEGEERNRGNFPPRFSGRQFPNYSSELNVNALELEDSALYLCASSSKGYEQYFGPGTRLTVT.

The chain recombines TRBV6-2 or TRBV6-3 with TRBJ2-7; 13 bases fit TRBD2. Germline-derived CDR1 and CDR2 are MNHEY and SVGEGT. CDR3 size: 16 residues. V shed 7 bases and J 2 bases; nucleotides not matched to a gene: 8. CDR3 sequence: CASNYIGTSGTYEQYF. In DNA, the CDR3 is TGTGCCAGCAATTATATAGGGACTAGCGGGACCTACGAGCAGTACTTC.

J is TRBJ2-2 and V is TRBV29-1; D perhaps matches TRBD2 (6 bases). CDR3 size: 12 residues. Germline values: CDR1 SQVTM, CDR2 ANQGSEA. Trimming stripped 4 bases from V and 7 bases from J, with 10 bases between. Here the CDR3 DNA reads TGCAGCGTTGCCGGGGGTGGCGGGGAGCTGTTTTTT. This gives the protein CSVAGGGGELFF.

The DNA of the CDR3 is TGTGCCAGCAGCTTCGCCGGGACAGCCTATGGCTACACCTTC. As protein: CASSFAGTAYGYTF. This sequence joins TRBV11-1 and TRBJ1-2, with 7 bases aligning to TRBD1. Germline assignment: CDR1 SGHAT and CDR2 FQDESV (reference sequence). V shed 3 bases, J shed 4 bases, and the junction held 5 bases outside the gene matches. This CDR3 region has 14 residues.

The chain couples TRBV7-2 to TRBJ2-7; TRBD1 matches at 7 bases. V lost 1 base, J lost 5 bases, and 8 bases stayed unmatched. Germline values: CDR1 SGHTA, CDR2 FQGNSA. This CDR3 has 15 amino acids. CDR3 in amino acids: CASSLVAQQGNEQYF. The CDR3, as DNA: TGTGCCAGCAGCTTAGTAGCCCAACAGGGGAACGAGCAGTACTTC.

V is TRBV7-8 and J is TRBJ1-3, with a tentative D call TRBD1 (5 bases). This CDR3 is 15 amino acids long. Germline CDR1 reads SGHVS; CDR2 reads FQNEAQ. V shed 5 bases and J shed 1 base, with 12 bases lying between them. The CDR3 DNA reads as TGTGCCAGCAGCCCCCAGGGAAATTCTGGAAACACCATATATTTT. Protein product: CASSPQGNSGNTIYF.

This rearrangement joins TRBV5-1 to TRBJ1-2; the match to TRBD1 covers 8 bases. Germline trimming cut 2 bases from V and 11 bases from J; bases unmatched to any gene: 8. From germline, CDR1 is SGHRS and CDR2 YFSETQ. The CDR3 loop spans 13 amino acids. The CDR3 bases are TGCGCCAGCAGCTTTTCGGACAGGGTGGGGTACACCTTC. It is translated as CASSFSDRVGYTF.

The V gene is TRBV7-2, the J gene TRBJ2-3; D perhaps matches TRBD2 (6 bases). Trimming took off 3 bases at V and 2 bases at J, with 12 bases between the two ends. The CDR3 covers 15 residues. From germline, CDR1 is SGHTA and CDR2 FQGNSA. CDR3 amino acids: CASSFQADYTDTQYF. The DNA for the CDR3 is TGTGCCAGCAGCTTTCAAGCGGACTACACAGATACGCAGTATTTT.

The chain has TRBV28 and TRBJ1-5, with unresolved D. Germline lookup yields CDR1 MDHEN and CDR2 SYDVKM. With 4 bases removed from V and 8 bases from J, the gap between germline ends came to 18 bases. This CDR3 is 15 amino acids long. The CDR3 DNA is TGTGCCAGCAGTTCCGGACGGGAAGGGTCTAAGCCCCAGCATTTT. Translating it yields CASSSGREGSKPQHF.

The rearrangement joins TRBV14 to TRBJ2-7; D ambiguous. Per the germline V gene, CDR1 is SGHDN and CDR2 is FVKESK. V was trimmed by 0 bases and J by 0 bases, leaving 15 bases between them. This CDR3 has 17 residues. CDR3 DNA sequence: TGTGCCAGCAGCCAAGATGGTAGGTCAGGACCCTCCTACGAGCAGTACTTC. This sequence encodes CASSQDGRSGPSYEQYF. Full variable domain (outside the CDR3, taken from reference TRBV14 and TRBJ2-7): EAGVTQFPSHSVIEKGQTVTLRCDPISGHDNLYWYRRVMGKEIKFLLHFVKESKQDESGMPNNRFLAERTGGTYSTLKVQPAELEDSGVYFCASSQDGRSGPSYEQYFGPGTRLTVT.

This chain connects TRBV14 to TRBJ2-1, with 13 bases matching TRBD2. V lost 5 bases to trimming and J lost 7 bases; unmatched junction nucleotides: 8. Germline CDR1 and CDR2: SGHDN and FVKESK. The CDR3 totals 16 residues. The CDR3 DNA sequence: TGTGCCAGCAGCGGACGGACTAGCGGGGGATGGAATGAGCAGTTCTTC. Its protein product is CASSGRTSGGWNEQFF.

The CDR3 nucleotides read TGTGCCAGCAGCAAAGGGGTCCGACGCCATAATCAGCCCCAGCATTTT. Amino acid sequence: CASSKGVRRHNQPQHF. The chain uses TRBV21-1 and TRBJ1-5. TRBV21-1 is tagged as a pseudogene. The CDR3 is 16 residues long.

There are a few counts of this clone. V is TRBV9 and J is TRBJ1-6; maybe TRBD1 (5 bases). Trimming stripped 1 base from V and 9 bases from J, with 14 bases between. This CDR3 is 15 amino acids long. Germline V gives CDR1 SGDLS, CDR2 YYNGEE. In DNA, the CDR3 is TGTGCCAGCAGCGTAACGGACGGGGGAGGTTCACCCCTCCACTTT. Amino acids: CASSVTDGGGSPLHF.

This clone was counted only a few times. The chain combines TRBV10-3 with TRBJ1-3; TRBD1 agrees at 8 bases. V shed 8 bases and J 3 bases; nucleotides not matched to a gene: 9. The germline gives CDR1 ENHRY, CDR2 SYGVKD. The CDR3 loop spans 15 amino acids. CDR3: CAIGPQGALGNTIYF. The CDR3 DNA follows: TGTGCCATCGGACCCCAGGGGGCGCTTGGAAACACCATATATTTT.

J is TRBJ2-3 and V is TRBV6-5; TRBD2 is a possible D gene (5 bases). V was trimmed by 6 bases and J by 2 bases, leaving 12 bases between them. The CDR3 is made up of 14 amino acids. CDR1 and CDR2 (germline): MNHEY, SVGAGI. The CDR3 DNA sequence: TGTGCCAGCAGCCTAGCCCCCTACACAGATACGCAGTATTTT. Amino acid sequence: CASSLAPYTDTQYF.

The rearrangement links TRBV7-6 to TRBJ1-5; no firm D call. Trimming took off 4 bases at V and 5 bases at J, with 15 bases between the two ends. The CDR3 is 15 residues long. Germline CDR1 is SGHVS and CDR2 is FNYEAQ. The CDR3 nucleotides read TGTGCCAGCAGCTATAGGGCCGGTGGGGATCAGCCCCAGCATTTT. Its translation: CASSYRAGGDQPQHF.

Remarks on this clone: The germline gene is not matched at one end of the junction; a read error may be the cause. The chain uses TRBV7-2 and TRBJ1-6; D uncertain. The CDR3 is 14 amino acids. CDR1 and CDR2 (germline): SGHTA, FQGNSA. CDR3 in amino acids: CAGRSGPANSPLHF. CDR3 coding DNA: TGTGCCGGCAGGTCGGGCCCAGCCAATTCACCCCTCCACTTT.